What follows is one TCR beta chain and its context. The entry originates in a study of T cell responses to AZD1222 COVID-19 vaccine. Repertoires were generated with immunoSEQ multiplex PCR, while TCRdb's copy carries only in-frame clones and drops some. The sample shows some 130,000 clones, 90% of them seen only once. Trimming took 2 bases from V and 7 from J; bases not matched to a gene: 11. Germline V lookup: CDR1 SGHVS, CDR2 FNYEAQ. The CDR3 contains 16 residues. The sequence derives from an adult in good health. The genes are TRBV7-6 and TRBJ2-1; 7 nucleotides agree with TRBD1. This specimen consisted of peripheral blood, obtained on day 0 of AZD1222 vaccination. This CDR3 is CASSLFGDRVGNEQFF. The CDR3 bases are TGTGCCAGCAGCTTATTCGGTGACAGGGTGGGTAATGAGCAGTTCTTC.